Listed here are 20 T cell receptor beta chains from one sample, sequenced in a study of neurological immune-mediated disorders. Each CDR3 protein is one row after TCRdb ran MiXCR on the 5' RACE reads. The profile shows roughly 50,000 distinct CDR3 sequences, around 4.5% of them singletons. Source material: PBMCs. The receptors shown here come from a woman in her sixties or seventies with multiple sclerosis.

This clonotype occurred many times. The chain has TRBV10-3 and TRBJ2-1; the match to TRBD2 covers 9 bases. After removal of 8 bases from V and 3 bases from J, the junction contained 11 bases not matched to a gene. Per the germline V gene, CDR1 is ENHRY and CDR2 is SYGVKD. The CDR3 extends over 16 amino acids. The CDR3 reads CAIGSLAGEGYNEQFF. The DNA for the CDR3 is TGTGCCATCGGGTCCTTAGCGGGAGAAGGCTACAATGAGCAGTTCTTC.

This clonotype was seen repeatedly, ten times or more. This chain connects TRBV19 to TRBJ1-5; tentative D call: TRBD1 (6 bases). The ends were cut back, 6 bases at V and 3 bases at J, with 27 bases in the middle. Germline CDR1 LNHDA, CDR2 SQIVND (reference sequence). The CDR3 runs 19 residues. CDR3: CASRSMPIGGGPVNQPQHF. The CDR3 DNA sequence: TGTGCCAGTAGAAGTATGCCCATCGGCGGGGGGCCGGTCAATCAGCCCCAGCATTTT.

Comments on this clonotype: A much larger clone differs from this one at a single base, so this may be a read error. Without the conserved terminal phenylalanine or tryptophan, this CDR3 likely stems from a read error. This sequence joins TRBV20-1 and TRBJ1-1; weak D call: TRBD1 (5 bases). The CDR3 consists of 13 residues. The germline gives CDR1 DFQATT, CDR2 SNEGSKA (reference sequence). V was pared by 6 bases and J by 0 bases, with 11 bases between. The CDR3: CSASGQMNTEAFL. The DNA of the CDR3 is TGCAGTGCCTCAGGACAAATGAACACTGAAGCTTTCCTT.

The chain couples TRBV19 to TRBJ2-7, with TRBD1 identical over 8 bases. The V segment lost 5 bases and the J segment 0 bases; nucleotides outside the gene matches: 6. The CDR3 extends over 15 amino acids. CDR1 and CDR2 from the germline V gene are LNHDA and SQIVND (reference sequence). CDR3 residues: CASSSGQDFSYEQYF. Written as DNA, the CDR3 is TGTGCCAGTAGTTCGGGACAGGATTTCTCCTACGAGCAGTACTTC.

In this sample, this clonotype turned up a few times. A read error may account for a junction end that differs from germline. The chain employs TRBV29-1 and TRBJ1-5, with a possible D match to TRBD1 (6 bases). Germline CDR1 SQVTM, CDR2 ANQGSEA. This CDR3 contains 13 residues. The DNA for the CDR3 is TGCAGCGTTGAGCTGGGGGGCAATCAGCCCCAGAATTTT. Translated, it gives CSVELGGNQPQNF.

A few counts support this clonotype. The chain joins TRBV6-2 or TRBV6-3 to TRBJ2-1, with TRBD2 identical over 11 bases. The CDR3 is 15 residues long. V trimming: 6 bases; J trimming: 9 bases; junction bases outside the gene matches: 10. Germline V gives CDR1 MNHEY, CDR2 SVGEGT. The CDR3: CASRATSGSSGEQFF. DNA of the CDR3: TGTGCCAGCAGGGCCACTAGCGGGAGTTCGGGTGAGCAGTTCTTC.

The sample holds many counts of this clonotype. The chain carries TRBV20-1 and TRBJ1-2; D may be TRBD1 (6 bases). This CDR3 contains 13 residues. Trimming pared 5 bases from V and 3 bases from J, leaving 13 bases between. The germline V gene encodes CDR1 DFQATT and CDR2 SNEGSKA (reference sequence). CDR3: CSALDRSDYGYTF. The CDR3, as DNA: TGCAGTGCTCTTGACAGGTCTGACTATGGCTACACCTTC.

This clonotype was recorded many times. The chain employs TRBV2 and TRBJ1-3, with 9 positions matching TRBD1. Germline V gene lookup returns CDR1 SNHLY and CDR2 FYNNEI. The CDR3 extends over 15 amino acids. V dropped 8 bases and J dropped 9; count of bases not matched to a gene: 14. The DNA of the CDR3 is TGTGCCAGCCACCCAACCGGGACAGGGCTTGCCACCATATATTTT. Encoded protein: CASHPTGTGLATIYF.

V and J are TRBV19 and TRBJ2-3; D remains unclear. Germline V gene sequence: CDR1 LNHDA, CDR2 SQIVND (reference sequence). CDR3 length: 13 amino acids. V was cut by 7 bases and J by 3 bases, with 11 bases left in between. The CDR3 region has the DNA TGTGCCAGTAAATCTAGTCGGACAGATACGCAGTATTTT. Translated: CASKSSRTDTQYF.

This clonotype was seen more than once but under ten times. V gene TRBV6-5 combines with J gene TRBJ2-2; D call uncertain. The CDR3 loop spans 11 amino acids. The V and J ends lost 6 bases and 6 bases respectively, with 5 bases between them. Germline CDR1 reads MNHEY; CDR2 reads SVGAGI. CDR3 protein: CASSRAGELFF. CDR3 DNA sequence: TGTGCCAGCAGCCGGGCCGGGGAGCTGTTTTTT.

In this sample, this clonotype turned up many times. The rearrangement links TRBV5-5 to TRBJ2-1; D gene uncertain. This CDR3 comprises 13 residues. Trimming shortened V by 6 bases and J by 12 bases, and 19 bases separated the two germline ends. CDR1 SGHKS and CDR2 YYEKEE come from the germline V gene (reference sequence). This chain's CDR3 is CASTLELLDGQFF. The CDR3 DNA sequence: TGTGCCAGCACCCTCGAGCTTCTTGATGGGCAGTTCTTC.

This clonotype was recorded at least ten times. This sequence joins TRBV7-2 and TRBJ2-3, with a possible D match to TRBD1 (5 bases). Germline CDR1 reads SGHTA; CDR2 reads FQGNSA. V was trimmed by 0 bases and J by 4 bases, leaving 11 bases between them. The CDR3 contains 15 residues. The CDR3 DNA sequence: TGTGCCAGCAGCTTAGCGGTCCCAGGGCCAGATACGCAGTATTTT. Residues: CASSLAVPGPDTQYF.

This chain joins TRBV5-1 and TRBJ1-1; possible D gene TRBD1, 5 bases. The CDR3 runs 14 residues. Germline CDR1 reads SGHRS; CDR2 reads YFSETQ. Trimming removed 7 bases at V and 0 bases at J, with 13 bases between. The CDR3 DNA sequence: TGCGCCAGCGGACCGACAGATATGAACACTGAAGCTTTCTTT. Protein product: CASGPTDMNTEAFF. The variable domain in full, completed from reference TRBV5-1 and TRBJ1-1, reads KAGVTQTPRYLIKTRGQQVTLSCSPISGHRSVSWYQQTPGQGLQFLFEYFSETQRNKGNFPGRFSGRQFSNSRSEMNVSTLELGDSALYLCASGPTDMNTEAFFGQGTRLTVV.

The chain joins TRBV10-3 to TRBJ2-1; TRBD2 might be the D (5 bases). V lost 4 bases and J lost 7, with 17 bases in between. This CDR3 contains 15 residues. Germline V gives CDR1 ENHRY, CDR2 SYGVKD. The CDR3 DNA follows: TGTGCCATCAGTGTAGGAGGACGGCATCTTAATGAGCAGTTCTTC. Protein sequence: CAISVGGRHLNEQFF.

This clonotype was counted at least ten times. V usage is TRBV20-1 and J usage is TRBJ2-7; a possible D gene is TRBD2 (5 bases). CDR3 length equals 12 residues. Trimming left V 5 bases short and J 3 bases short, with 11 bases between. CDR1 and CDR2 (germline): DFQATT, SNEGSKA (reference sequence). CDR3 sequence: CSAGSSLYEQYV. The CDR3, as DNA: TGCAGTGCTGGGTCTAGCCTCTACGAGCAGTACGTC.

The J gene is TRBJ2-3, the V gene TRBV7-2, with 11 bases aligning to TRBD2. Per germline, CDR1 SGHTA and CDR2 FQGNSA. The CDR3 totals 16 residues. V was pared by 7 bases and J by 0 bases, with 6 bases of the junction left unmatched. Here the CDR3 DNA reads TGTGCCAGCACCAAGGGACTAGCGGTTAGCACAGATACGCAGTATTTT. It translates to CASTKGLAVSTDTQYF.

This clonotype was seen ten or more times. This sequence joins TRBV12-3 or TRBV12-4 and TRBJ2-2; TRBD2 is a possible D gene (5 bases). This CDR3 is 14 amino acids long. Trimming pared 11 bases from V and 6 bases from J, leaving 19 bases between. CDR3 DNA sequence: TGTGCCGCCCGGCGGGCTAGTGGGGCCGGGGAGCTGTTTTTT. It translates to CAARRASGAGELFF.

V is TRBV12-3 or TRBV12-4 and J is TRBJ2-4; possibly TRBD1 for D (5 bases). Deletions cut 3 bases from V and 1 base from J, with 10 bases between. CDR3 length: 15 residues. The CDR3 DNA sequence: TGTGCCAGCAGTTTGGGGCTTTTGGCCAAAAACATTCAGTACTTC. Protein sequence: CASSLGLLAKNIQYF.

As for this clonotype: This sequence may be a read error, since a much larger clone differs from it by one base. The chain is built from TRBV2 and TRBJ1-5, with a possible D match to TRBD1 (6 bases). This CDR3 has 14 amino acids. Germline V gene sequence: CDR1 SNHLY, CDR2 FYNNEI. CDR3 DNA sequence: TGTGCCAGCAGTGGGGTTACAGGGAGACAGCCCCAGAATTTT. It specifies CASSGVTGRQPQNF. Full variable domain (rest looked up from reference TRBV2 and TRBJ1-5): EPEVTQTPSHQVTQMGQEVILRCVPISNHLYFYWYRQILGQKVEFLVSFYNNEISEKSEIFDDQFSVERPDGSNFTLKIRSTKLEDSAMYFCASSGVTGRQPQNFGDGTRLSIL.

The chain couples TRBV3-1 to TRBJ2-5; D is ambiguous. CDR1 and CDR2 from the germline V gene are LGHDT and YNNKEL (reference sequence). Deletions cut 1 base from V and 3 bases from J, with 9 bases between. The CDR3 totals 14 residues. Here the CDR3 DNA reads TGTGCCAGCAGCCAAGCCCCGGCCGAAGAGACCCAGTACTTC. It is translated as CASSQAPAEETQYF.